This T cell receptor (beta chain) was sequenced in a study of blood T cell repertoires in COVID-19. Study-level information: There were acute and convalescent COVID-19 samples, and they came from the United States, Italy and Spain. The analysed material was cDNA or gDNA that came from T cells, B-cell-depleted T cells, or PBMCs.

Trimming took 5 bases from V and 0 from J, leaving 14 bases between them. Germline CDR1 and CDR2: LNHDA and SQIVND (reference sequence). The CDR3 is 16 amino acids. Study processing details: Estimation of nucleated cell counts was performed using reference gene primer amplification. Profiled with immunoSEQ multiplex PCR; TCRdb holds only in-frame clones, not every one. V, J and clone size derive from that table, while D and trimming were established from the DNA sequence. This table has about 250,000 clones, about 84% appearing once. The sequence came from a woman of 80 years or more with acute or convalescent COVID-19. The sequencing input was peripheral blood. This chain uses TRBV19 with TRBJ1-3; D might be TRBD1 (6 bases). CDR3 residues: CASSPDRSRSGNTIYF. The CDR3 DNA reads TGTGCCAGTAGTCCTGACAGGTCCCGCTCTGGAAACACCATATATTTT.